This TCR beta chain was sequenced during a study of technical replicates of blood from a handful of donors. The protocol was immunoSEQ multiplex PCR, while the TCRdb copy is restricted to in-frame clones and leaves out a portion. This sample has under 75,000 clones, with over 90% found just once. Deletions cut 5 bases from V and 0 bases from J, with 11 bases between. CDR1 KGHSH and CDR2 LQKENI come from the germline V gene. This CDR3 is 15 amino acids long. Sequenced: PBMCs. The V call is TRBV18, the J call TRBJ1-3; possible D gene TRBD1, 6 bases. The TCR originated in a human donor in good health. Some clones in this sample may be carry-over from other donors' samples. The CDR3 sequence is CASSERGGSGNTIYF. DNA of the CDR3: TGTGCCAGCTCAGAACGAGGGGGCTCTGGAAACACCATATATTTT.